One sample yielded the 5 T cell receptor beta chains listed below, sequenced in a study of regulatory T cells in long-lasting Graves disease. Specified time point: newly diagnosed GD, antithyroid drugs for less than 3 months. Extracted PBMC RNA gave rise to the TCR library. Researchers made TCR beta libraries by using iRepertoire HTBI primers and running Arm-PCR on CDR3 regions. TCRdb passed the multiplex PCR reads through MiXCR, listing each CDR3 protein once. The data contain 250,000 to 300,000 distinct CDR3 sequences, 15% to 20% of them singletons. The data also belong to a second study, concerning T cells in Graves' hyperthyroidism and ophthalmopathy.

Sequences were derived from peripheral blood mononuclear cells (PBMCs), sampled at new diagnosis, from a patient treated with antithyroid drugs. Receptors were obtained from a woman aged 25 to 39 with Graves disease.

This clonotype was observed at least ten times. This chain connects TRBV13 to TRBJ1-5, with 11 bases that match TRBD1. The germline gives CDR1 PRHDT, CDR2 FYEKMQ (reference sequence). V trimming: 5 bases; J trimming: 6 bases; junction bases outside the gene matches: 3. CDR3 length equals 14 residues. The CDR3 nucleotides are TGTGCCAGCAGCCATGGGACAGGGGGTCAGCCCCAGCATTTT. Protein product: CASSHGTGGQPQHF.

This clonotype showed up just a few times. The rearrangement links TRBV19 to TRBJ1-4; D gene unclear. Per the germline V gene, CDR1 is LNHDA and CDR2 is SQIVND (reference sequence). This CDR3 spans 12 amino acids. V was cut by 6 bases and J by 2 bases, with 4 bases left in between. In DNA form, the CDR3 reads TGTGCCAGTAGACAGACTAATGAAAAACTGTTTTTT. Residues: CASRQTNEKLFF.

This clonotype has only a few counts. The chain has TRBV3-1 and TRBJ1-2, with a tentative D call TRBD1 (5 bases). V was shortened by 3 bases and J by 7 bases, with 12 bases between the two germline ends. Germline loops: CDR1 LGHDT, CDR2 YNNKEL (reference sequence). This CDR3 is built from 13 residues. CDR3 in DNA: TGTGCCAGCAGCCAGCGAGGGGAAAGTGGCTACACCTTC. Its translation is CASSQRGESGYTF.

The table lists this clonotype with many counts. This chain links TRBV7-9 with TRBJ1-1, with D maybe TRBD1 (5 bases). The CDR3 spans 16 residues. V lost 7 bases and J 1 base, leaving 19 bases between the germline ends. Germline CDR1 reads SEHNR; CDR2 reads FQNEAQ (reference sequence). The chain's CDR3 is CASTHPQGAGNTEAFF. In DNA, the CDR3 is TGTGCCAGCACCCACCCTCAGGGCGCTGGGAACACTGAAGCTTTCTTT.

This clonotype was seen ten or more times. The V gene is TRBV18, the J gene TRBJ1-4; 8 bases map to TRBD1. Looked up from germline, CDR1 is KGHSH and CDR2 is LQKENI. Losses at the gene ends were 3 bases for V and 7 bases for J; bases not matched to a gene: 7. The CDR3 is made up of 15 amino acids. The CDR3 reads CASSPRQGYGEKLFF. CDR3 coding DNA: TGTGCCAGCTCACCCCGACAGGGGTATGGTGAAAAACTGTTTTTT.